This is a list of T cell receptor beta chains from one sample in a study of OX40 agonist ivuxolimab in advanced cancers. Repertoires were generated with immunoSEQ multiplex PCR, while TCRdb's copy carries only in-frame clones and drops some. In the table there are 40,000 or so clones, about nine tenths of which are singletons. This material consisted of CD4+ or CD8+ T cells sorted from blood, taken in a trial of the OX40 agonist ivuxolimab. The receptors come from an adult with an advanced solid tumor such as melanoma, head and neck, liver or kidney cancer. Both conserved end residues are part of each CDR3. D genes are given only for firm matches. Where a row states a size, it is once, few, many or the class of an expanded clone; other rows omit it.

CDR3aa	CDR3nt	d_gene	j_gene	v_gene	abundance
CASTRQGWNEKLFF	TGTGCCAGCACCCGACAGGGTTGGAATGAAAAACTGTTTTTT	TRBD1	TRBJ1-4	TRBV28	NA
CASSEERFLMNTEAFF	TGTGCCAGCAGTGAAGAAAGGTTCCTCATGAACACTGAAGCTTTCTTT	NA	TRBJ1-1	TRBV6-1	few
CASSEWGGPYNEQFF	TGTGCCAGCAGTGAGTGGGGGGGCCCCTACAATGAGCAGTTCTTC	NA	TRBJ2-1	TRBV6-4	NA
CSALTTDTQYF	TGCAGTGCTCTGACTACAGATACGCAGTATTTT	NA	TRBJ2-3	TRBV20-1	NA
CASVTGTGEQFF	TGTGCCAGCGTCACCGGGACAGGGGAGCAGTTCTTC	TRBD1	TRBJ2-1	TRBV27	NA
CASSLAAGAFNEQFF	TGTGCCAGCAGTTTAGCAGCGGGGGCTTTCAATGAGCAGTTCTTC	TRBD2	TRBJ2-1	TRBV27	NA
CASSYSSEGARNEQFF	TGTGCCAGCAGTTACTCGAGTGAGGGGGCGAGGAATGAGCAGTTCTTC	TRBD1	TRBJ2-1	TRBV6-6	NA
CASWQGGYEQYF	TGTGCCAGCTGGCAGGGAGGCTACGAGCAGTACTTC	NA	TRBJ2-7	TRBV6-5	NA
CASSYVWGQTTEAFF	TGTGCCAGCAGTTACGTCTGGGGGCAGACAACTGAAGCTTTCTTT	NA	TRBJ1-1	TRBV6-6	NA
CASSVTVDTQYF	TGTGCCAGCAGTGTGACAGTAGATACGCAGTATTTT	NA	TRBJ2-3	TRBV25-1	NA
CASSRGTGVYEQYF	TGTGCCAGCAGCCGGGGGACAGGGGTCTACGAGCAGTACTTC	TRBD1	TRBJ2-7	TRBV7-8	NA
CASSFRPLSEAFF	TGTGCCAGCAGCTTCCGGCCATTATCTGAAGCTTTCTTT	NA	TRBJ1-1	TRBV7-8	NA
CAISAAQPNQPQHF	TGTGCCATCAGTGCCGCACAACCCAATCAGCCCCAGCATTTT	NA	TRBJ1-5	TRBV10-3	NA
CASNGLWEVKNIQYF	TGTGCCAGCAACGGACTTTGGGAGGTCAAAAACATTCAGTACTTC	NA	TRBJ2-4	TRBV28	NA
CASSLSEQFF	TGTGCCAGCAGCTTAAGTGAGCAGTTCTTC	NA	TRBJ2-1	TRBV7-2	NA
CASSQEPGEFYGYTF	TGCGCCAGCAGCCAAGAACCAGGGGAGTTCTATGGCTACACCTTC	NA	TRBJ1-2	TRBV4-1	NA
CASSSQGADGYTF	TGTGCCAGCAGTTCCCAGGGGGCCGATGGCTACACCTTC	TRBD1	TRBJ1-2	TRBV6-9	NA